The source of this TCR beta chain is a study of T-cell reconstitution after alpha-beta-depleted transplantation in children. This clonotype was recorded at least ten times. The TCRbeta library was prepared with unique molecular identifiers. From the PCR reads, TCRdb called clonotypes with MiXCR, one entry per CDR3 protein. The sample records about 240,000 distinct CDR3 sequences, around 12% being singletons. The germline V gene encodes CDR1 MNHEY and CDR2 SVGEGT. This CDR3 has 12 amino acids. V lost 6 bases and J 1 base, leaving 6 bases between the germline ends. This clonotype originated in a human donor who donated a stem cell graft to a child with acute lymphoblastic leukemia. V and J are TRBV6-2 or TRBV6-3 and TRBJ1-1; D not resolved. Source: PBMCs from the stem cell graft donor, taken from the stem cell graft. The CDR3 loop is CASSNRNTEAFF. CDR3 DNA sequence: TGTGCCAGCAGCAACAGGAACACTGAAGCTTTCTTT.